What follows are 21 T cell receptor beta chains derived from one specimen sequenced in a study of long-term antiretroviral therapy in people with HIV. immunoSEQ v3.0 was run at survey level. The method was immunoSEQ multiplex PCR; TCRdb's version includes in-frame clones alone and lacks a portion of them. The sample comprises roughly 20,000 clones, about 88% of which are singletons, and roughly 4% rests with the top ten. The sequenced sample was unsorted PBMCs, obtained 2.3 years after starting antiretroviral therapy. The source is a man between 60 and 75 years old with HIV.

The chain uses TRBV5-6 and TRBJ2-2; the D gene is possibly TRBD1 (5 bases). The CDR3 length is 16 residues. In germline, CDR1 is SGHDT, CDR2 YYEEEE. V lost 1 base and J lost 4, with 14 bases in between. CDR3 region: CASSLLVRDLTGELFF. In DNA form, the CDR3 reads TGTGCCAGCAGCTTGTTGGTCAGGGATCTCACCGGGGAGCTGTTTTTT.

The rearrangement links TRBV5-4 to TRBJ1-2; TRBD1 matches 9 bases. The CDR3 totals 13 residues. Per the germline V gene, CDR1 is SGHNT and CDR2 is YYREEE (reference sequence). Germline trimming cut 3 bases from V and 8 bases from J; bases unmatched to any gene: 5. The CDR3 here is CASSSQGARGYTF. In DNA form, the CDR3 reads TGTGCCAGCAGCTCACAGGGGGCTCGGGGCTACACCTTC.

The chain has TRBV5-4 and TRBJ1-3; the D is unclear. Germline assignment: CDR1 SGHNT and CDR2 YYREEE (reference sequence). V was shortened by 4 bases and J by 8 bases, with 16 bases between the two germline ends. The length of the CDR3 is 14 residues. CDR3 sequence reads: CASSKGPAPDTIYF. The CDR3 DNA reads TGTGCCAGCAGCAAAGGACCCGCCCCAGACACCATATATTTT.

The chain uses TRBV5-1 and TRBJ2-1; no firm D call. CDR3 size: 13 residues. V was clipped by 3 bases and J by 7 bases, with 11 bases between them. Germline V gives CDR1 SGHRS, CDR2 YFSETQ. The CDR3 spells CASSSDPNNEQFF. CDR3 sequence (DNA): TGCGCCAGCAGCTCGGACCCTAATAATGAGCAGTTCTTC.

The chain employs TRBV5-1 and TRBJ2-5; D may be TRBD1 (5 bases). V lost 4 bases, J lost 5 bases, and 12 bases lay in between. This CDR3 contains 13 residues. Germline V gene lookup returns CDR1 SGHRS and CDR2 YFSETQ. The CDR3 DNA reads TGCGCCAGCAGCCCCTACAAGGGGGAGACCCAGTACTTC. Protein product: CASSPYKGETQYF.

The J gene is TRBJ1-5, the V gene TRBV10-3; TRBD1 matches 7 bases. The CDR3 is made up of 15 amino acids. The J segment lost 5 bases and the V segment lost 2 bases, leaving 6 bases of the junction unmatched. CDR1 ENHRY and CDR2 SYGVKD come from the germline V gene. CDR3 in DNA: TGTGCCATCAGTGAGGGGGTAGGGGGCTATCAGCCCCAGCATTTT. It encodes CAISEGVGGYQPQHF.

This chain links TRBV7-2 with TRBJ2-5; D may correspond to TRBD1 or TRBD2 (5 bases each). CDR1 and CDR2 (germline): SGHTA, FQGNSA. This CDR3 is 13 amino acids long. The V end was cut by 4 bases, the J end by 5 bases, with 11 bases between. CDR3 sequence (DNA): TGTGCCAGCAGCTACACCTGGGGGGAGACCCAGTACTTC. This translates into CASSYTWGETQYF.

The chain has TRBV19 and TRBJ1-2; D is ambiguous. Trimming pared 10 bases from V and 5 bases from J, leaving 20 bases between. This CDR3 has 14 residues. CDR1 is LNHDA, CDR2 SQIVND, per germline (reference sequence). The DNA of the CDR3 is TGTGCCACCACCGTCGGGAGTCTGGTGTATGGCTACACCTTC. It yields the protein CATTVGSLVYGYTF.

This chain links TRBV19 with TRBJ2-7, with a possible D match to TRBD1 (7 bases). CDR1 LNHDA and CDR2 SQIVND come from the germline V gene (reference sequence). The CDR3 consists of 15 residues. V dropped 7 bases and J dropped 5 bases, with 21 bases sitting between them. The CDR3 here is CASTPGAGGLDEQYF. CDR3 nucleotide sequence: TGTGCCAGTACCCCCGGGGCAGGGGGACTCGACGAGCAGTACTTC. The full variable domain, rest sourced from reference TRBV19 and TRBJ2-7, is DGGITQSPKYLFRKEGQNVTLSCEQNLNHDAMYWYRQDPGQGLRLIYYSQIVNDFQKGDIAEGYSVSREKKESFPLTVTSAQKNPTAFYLCASTPGAGGLDEQYFGPGTRLTVT.

J is TRBJ1-5 and V is TRBV7-2; weak D call: TRBD1 (5 bases). The germline V gene has CDR1 SGHTA and CDR2 FQGNSA. Trimming took 3 bases from V and 2 from J, leaving 8 bases between them. The CDR3 has 14 amino acids. Here the CDR3 reads CASSFQGGNQPQHF. The DNA for the CDR3 is TGTGCCAGCAGCTTCCAGGGTGGCAATCAGCCCCAGCATTTT. Full variable domain (rest looked up from reference TRBV7-2 and TRBJ1-5): GAGVSQSPSNKVTEKGKDVELRCDPISGHTALYWYRQSLGQGLEFLIYFQGNSAPDKSGLPSDRFSAERTGGSVSTLTIQRTQQEDSAVYLCASSFQGGNQPQHFGDGTRLSIL.

The chain combines TRBV5-4 with TRBJ2-1; D ambiguous. Germline CDR1 reads SGHNT; CDR2 reads YYREEE (reference sequence). The CDR3 has 14 amino acids. V lost 4 bases, J lost 6 bases, and 14 bases lay in between. CDR3: CASSPGQDSNEQFF. The CDR3 bases are TGTGCCAGCAGCCCCGGGCAGGATTCCAATGAGCAGTTCTTC. The full variable domain, rest sourced from reference TRBV5-4 and TRBJ2-1, is ETGVTQSPTHLIKTRGQQVTLRCSSQSGHNTVSWYQQALGQGPQFIFQYYREEENGRGNFPPRFSGLQFPNYSSELNVNALELDDSALYLCASSPGQDSNEQFFGPGTRLTVL.

The chain joins TRBV11-2 to TRBJ2-5, with D uncertain. Germline CDR1 reads SGHAT; CDR2 reads FQNNGV. Between the trimmed V and J ends, which lost 4 bases and 5 bases, there was a span of 14 bases. CDR3 length: 14 residues. CDR3 in DNA: TGTGCCAGCAGCTCCGGTTATGTCGGGGAGACCCAGTACTTC. Its protein product is CASSSGYVGETQYF.

This clone was recorded only once. The rearrangement uses TRBV28 and TRBJ1-5, with D unresolved. The V and J ends lost 5 bases and 0 bases respectively, with 8 bases between them. Germline lookup yields CDR1 MDHEN and CDR2 SYDVKM. The CDR3 contains 14 residues. Here the CDR3 reads CASSPHLSNQPQHF. The CDR3 nucleotides are TGTGCCAGCAGTCCCCATCTTAGCAATCAGCCCCAGCATTTT.

The chain is built from TRBV9 and TRBJ2-2; 10 bases map to TRBD2. The V gene end was trimmed by 4 bases and the J gene end by 4 bases; junction bases not matched to a gene: 4. Germline CDR1 is SGDLS and CDR2 is YYNGEE. The CDR3 is 15 amino acids. The CDR3, as DNA: TGTGCCAGCAGCTCCTGGACTAGCGGCACCGGGGAGCTGTTTTTT. Encoded protein: CASSSWTSGTGELFF.

This rearrangement joins TRBV11-2 to TRBJ1-2, with TRBD1 as a possible D gene (5 bases). The CDR3 runs 16 residues. CDR1 is SGHAT and CDR2 is FQNNGV in the germline V gene. V was shortened by 4 bases and J by 8 bases, with 23 bases between the two germline ends. CDR3 loop: CASSSGRVGEVDGYTF. CDR3 coding DNA: TGTGCCAGCAGCTCAGGCCGGGTGGGGGAGGTTGACGGCTACACCTTC. The whole variable domain, filled in from reference TRBV11-2 and TRBJ1-2, reads EAGVAQSPRYKIIEKRQSVAFWCNPISGHATLYWYQQILGQGPKLLIQFQNNGVVDDSQLPKDRFSAERLKGVDSTLKIQPAKLEDSAVYLCASSSGRVGEVDGYTFGSGTRLTVV.

V usage is TRBV5-1 and J usage is TRBJ1-2; the match to TRBD1 covers 9 bases. The CDR3 length is 14 residues. The germline V gene has CDR1 SGHRS and CDR2 YFSETQ. V shed 4 bases, J shed 6 bases, and the junction held 7 bases outside the gene matches. The CDR3 spells CASSTGQGVHGYTF. CDR3 in DNA: TGCGCCAGCAGCACGGGACAGGGAGTCCATGGCTACACCTTC.

The chain carries TRBV5-1 and TRBJ1-3; D ambiguous. Germline V gene lookup returns CDR1 SGHRS and CDR2 YFSETQ. V was shortened by 4 bases and J by 1 base, with 15 bases between the two germline ends. CDR3 size: 16 residues. The DNA of the CDR3 is TGCGCCAGCAGCCCCGACGGGGTGACATCTGGAAACACCATATATTTT. Translated, it gives CASSPDGVTSGNTIYF.

This rearrangement joins TRBV9 to TRBJ1-3; D remains ambiguous. Germline V gives CDR1 SGDLS, CDR2 YYNGEE. The CDR3 covers 14 residues. Trimming removed 0 bases from V and 1 base from J, with 5 bases in between. The DNA of the CDR3 is TGTGCCAGCAGCGTAGATAGGTCTGGAAACACCATATATTTT. Its translation: CASSVDRSGNTIYF.

This clone is a singleton in its sample. This chain uses TRBV29-1 with TRBJ2-3; no firm D call. The V gene lost 4 bases and the J gene lost 2 bases, with 13 bases spanning the gap. Germline CDR1 and CDR2: SQVTM and ANQGSEA. The CDR3 runs 14 residues. For the CDR3, the DNA is TGCAGCGTTGCCCTGGACGGATTCACAGATACGCAGTATTTT. Protein product: CSVALDGFTDTQYF.

This chain connects TRBV7-3 to TRBJ2-3; either TRBD1 or TRBD2 may supply D (6 bases each). Per germline, CDR1 SGHTA and CDR2 FQGTGA. Deletions cut 5 bases from V and 6 bases from J, with 21 bases between. The CDR3 has 16 residues. The CDR3 is CASSPPGAGPGDTQYF. The DNA for the CDR3 is TGTGCCAGCAGCCCCCCGGGGGCAGGGCCCGGGGATACGCAGTATTTT.

The chain employs TRBV9 and TRBJ2-3, with 10 bases that match TRBD2. Per germline, CDR1 SGDLS and CDR2 YYNGEE. The CDR3 consists of 17 residues. The V segment lost 3 bases and the J segment 4 bases; nucleotides outside the gene matches: 11. The CDR3 loop is CASSALTLAGVADTQYF. As DNA, the CDR3 is TGTGCCAGCAGCGCTTTAACGCTAGCGGGGGTTGCAGATACGCAGTATTTT. Full variable domain (missing parts from reference TRBV9 and TRBJ2-3): DSGVTQTPKHLITATGQRVTLRCSPRSGDLSVYWYQQSLDQGLQFLIQYYNGEERAKGNILERFSAQQFPDLHSELNLSSLELGDSALYFCASSALTLAGVADTQYFGPGTRLTVL.